The following is a T cell receptor beta chain sequence with its context. V was clipped by 5 bases and J by 7 bases; unmatched bases: 7. Per germline, CDR1 SGHVS and CDR2 FQNEAQ. CDR3 size: 14 residues. Primers: 60 Vbeta forward and 13 Jbeta reverse. Measured with immunoSEQ multiplex PCR; TCRdb has only the in-frame clones, and not every one. The table has about 93,000 clones, less than 80% seen once. This sample stems from a study of cytomegalovirus exposure and HLA in healthy donors. The sample taken for sequencing was PBMCs. This sequence was found in a boy between 5 and 17 years old in good health and CMV-seropositive. The genes are TRBV7-8 and TRBJ1-5; 8 positions match TRBD1. CDR3 DNA sequence: TGTGCCAGCAGCCCGGACAGGGTCAGGCAGCCCCAGCATTTT. Its translation: CASSPDRVRQPQHF.